The 8 T cell receptor beta chains given below trace back to one sample, sequenced in a study of post-analysis software for immune sequencing data. Whole-study findings and limits: There were five or six TRBV segments more frequent in patients than controls, and TRBV5-6, TRBV5-1 and TRBV20-1 were among them.

Their target antigens are unknown. cDNA libraries for TCR beta contained unique molecular identifiers. Via MiXCR, TCRdb re-called the PCR reads, giving one row per CDR3 protein. This repertoire shows around 250,000 distinct CDR3 sequences, about 38% found once; its top ten account for around 4.8%. The sample comprised blood. Receptor source: a girl aged 5 to 17 with multiple sclerosis.

On this clonotype: One end of the junction does not line up with germline, which may come from a read error. In DNA, the CDR3 is TGCGCCAGCATCTTGGAAGATACGCAGTATTTT. It specifies CASILEDTQYF. V gene TRBV5-1 combines with J gene TRBJ2-3; D call uncertain. Germline CDR1 SGHRS, CDR2 YFSETQ. The CDR3 loop spans 11 amino acids.

On this clonotype itself: An end of the junction does not agree with germline; a read error may underlie this. The V call is TRBV12-3 or TRBV12-4, the J call TRBJ2-3, with D unclear. The length of the CDR3 is 16 residues. The CDR3 DNA sequence: TGTGCCAGCAGTTTCCAACTCCCATTGAGCGCAGATACGGAGTATTTT. Residues: CASSFQLPLSADTEYF.

The chain is built from TRBV6-2 or TRBV6-3 and TRBJ2-4; TRBD2 agrees at 13 bases. The J call is doubtful: the DNA matches TRBJ2-7 better. Looked up from germline, CDR1 is MNHEY and CDR2 is SVGEGT. The CDR3 covers 14 residues. The CDR3 loop is CASRRLAGGYEQYF. DNA of the CDR3: TGTGCCAGCAGACGACTAGCGGGAGGCTACGAGCAGTACTTC.

In its sample, this clonotype was seen a few times. This may stem from a read error, because a much larger clone lies one nucleotide away. The rearrangement joins TRBV20-1 to TRBJ2-7, with D maybe TRBD1 (5 bases). The V gene lost 0 bases and the J gene lost 7 bases, with 16 bases spanning the gap. Germline-derived CDR1 and CDR2 are DFQATT and SNEGSKA (reference sequence). CDR3 length: 14 amino acids. DNA for the CDR3: TGCAGTGCTAGAGAAAGTGGCAGGGCCAATGAGCAGTACTTC. Its protein product is CSARESGRANEQYF.

This clonotype came up a few times. A much bigger clone sits one base away, suggesting this may be a read error. The chain recombines TRBV29-1 with TRBJ2-5; a possible D gene is TRBD2 (6 bases). CDR1 and CDR2 (germline): SQVTM, ANQGSEA. V was shortened by 0 bases and J by 11 bases, with 13 bases between the two germline ends. The CDR3 covers 12 residues. In nucleotides, the CDR3 is TGCAGCGTTGAAGATCCGGGGGTTGAGCAGTACTTC. Its translation: CSVEDPGVEQYF.

As for this clonotype: Since a much larger clone is just one base distant, this may be a read error. The rearrangement links TRBV7-3 to TRBJ2-5; D is unresolved. Per germline, CDR1 SGHTA and CDR2 FQGTGA. The CDR3 loop spans 15 amino acids. In DNA form, the CDR3 reads TGTACCAGCAGCTTAGGGTGGGCGGCGCGAGAGACCCAGTACTTC. Protein sequence: CTSSLGWAARETQYF.

Points on this clonotype: A read error is possible here, since a much larger clone lies one base away. This chain uses TRBV6-1 with TRBJ2-7; 9 positions match TRBD1. CDR1 is MNHNS and CDR2 is SASEGT in the germline V gene. The CDR3 extends over 15 amino acids. CDR3 sequence (DNA): TGTGCCAGCAGGAGGACAGGGGTGAGCTCCTACGAGCGGTACTTC. This encodes CASRRTGVSSYERYF.

This clonotype showed up just a few times. V gene TRBV7-2 combines with J gene TRBJ2-1, with D possibly TRBD2 on 5 matching bases. Deletions cut 1 base from V and 8 bases from J, with 12 bases between. This CDR3 spans 14 amino acids. Germline lookup yields CDR1 SGHTA and CDR2 FQGNSA. The CDR3 DNA sequence: TGTGCCAGCAGCTTAGATTCTAGCCTTGATGAGCAGTTCTTC. It encodes CASSLDSSLDEQFF.